This T cell receptor beta chain was sequenced in a study of monozygotic twins with inflammatory bowel disease. Concerning this clonotype: The target antigen is unknown.

This CDR3 has 14 amino acids. Per germline, CDR1 MNHNS and CDR2 SASEGT. Nested PCRs of about 17 and 10 cycles, two in total, were run on TCRalpha and TCRbeta cDNA. Reanalyzing the 5' RACE reads, TCRdb keeps one entry per CDR3 protein, without DNA. The table for this sample gives around 400,000 distinct CDR3 sequences. Points from the study as a whole: On the inverse Simpson index, IBD patients scored lower for TCRbeta diversity than healthy co-twins.

The rearrangement uses TRBV6-1 and TRBJ1-1. Sequenced: blood. The TCR was taken from a human donor with ulcerative colitis or Crohn's disease, or a healthy co-twin of an affected twin (not recorded which). The CDR3 loop is CASRSPPGSTEAFF.